The next 3 T cell receptor beta chains were all read from a single sample in a study of PD-1 blockade in classical Hodgkin lymphoma. Generated by immunoSEQ multiplex PCR, the TCRdb table keeps only in-frame clones and is missing some. The sample carries tens of thousands of clones, around 79% recorded once. Noted time point: cycle 4 day 1 (C4D1), after less than 7 weeks of nivolumab. Each and every patient relapsed after autologous stem cell transplantation, and patients got differing brentuximab vedotin exposure. Material: peripheral blood mononuclear cells (PBMCs), obtained before the fourth cycle of nivolumab. These receptor sequences come from a human donor with classical Hodgkin lymphoma.

This rearrangement joins TRBV6-6 to TRBJ2-2; D not certain. From germline, CDR1 is MNHNY and CDR2 SVGAGI (reference sequence). V shed 6 bases and J shed 5 bases, with 19 bases lying between them. This CDR3 has 16 amino acids. CDR3 in DNA: TGTGCCAGCAGGTACCCGAGCTTAATGGAAACCGGGGAGCTGTTTTTT. It encodes CASRYPSLMETGELFF.

Only a few counts were recorded for this clone. The chain joins TRBV5-4 to TRBJ1-1, with 8 bases fitting TRBD1. V lost 3 bases to trimming and J lost 4 bases; unmatched junction nucleotides: 14. This CDR3 spans 17 amino acids. Per germline, CDR1 SGHNT and CDR2 YYREEE (reference sequence). The CDR3 nucleotides read TGTGCCAGCAGCTCGCCAGGGGGCACAAAAACTGCCACTGAAGCTTTCTTT. It specifies CASSSPGGTKTATEAFF. Full variable domain (rest looked up from reference TRBV5-4 and TRBJ1-1): ETGVTQSPTHLIKTRGQQVTLRCSSQSGHNTVSWYQQALGQGPQFIFQYYREEENGRGNFPPRFSGLQFPNYSSELNVNALELDDSALYLCASSSPGGTKTATEAFFGQGTRLTVV.

The chain combines TRBV7-2 with TRBJ1-6; D is ambiguous. The CDR3 loop spans 14 amino acids. V lost 1 base and J lost 7, with 8 bases in between. CDR1 and CDR2 from the germline V gene are SGHTA and FQGNSA. The CDR3, as DNA: TGTGCCAGCAGCTTAGGAACTGCGAATTCACCCCTCCACTTT. Translating gives CASSLGTANSPLHF.